The 21 T cell receptor beta chains presented below share a single source sample, sequenced in a study of blood T cell repertoires in COVID-19. This table comes from immunoSEQ multiplex PCR, and its TCRdb copy is limited to in-frame clones, with some not included. This table has 100,000 to 150,000 clones, 65% to 80% appearing once. Sample: peripheral blood. These receptor sequences come from a middle-aged man with acute or convalescent COVID-19.

Here the CDR3 DNA reads TGTGCCAGCAAAAGGACAGGGGATTTTTCAGCTTTCTTT. It is translated as CASKRTGDFSAFF. The J gene is TRBJ1-1, the V gene TRBV6-5, with 9 bases matching TRBD1. CDR1 and CDR2 (germline): MNHEY, SVGAGI. J gave up 10 bases and V 7 bases, and 10 bases lay outside the gene matches. The CDR3 is made up of 13 amino acids.

The rearrangement links TRBV28 to TRBJ2-7; D is undetermined. The CDR3 consists of 13 residues. Germline V gives CDR1 MDHEN, CDR2 SYDVKM. Trimming left V 2 bases short and J 4 bases short, with 9 bases between. CDR3 sequence (DNA): TGTGCCAGCAGTTTAAGCCGAGTATACGAGCAGTACTTC. Amino acids: CASSLSRVYEQYF.

V and J are TRBV4-1 and TRBJ2-7, with 7 bases matching TRBD2. The ends lost 5 bases at V and 2 bases at J; junction bases unmatched: 9. Germline CDR1 MGHRA, CDR2 YSYEKL. CDR3 length: 15 residues. In DNA, the CDR3 is TGCGCCAGCAGCTGGCGGGGGTGGATGGCCTACGAGCAGTACTTC. This encodes CASSWRGWMAYEQYF.

V and J are TRBV5-1 and TRBJ2-7; 10 nucleotides match TRBD2. Germline loops: CDR1 SGHRS, CDR2 YFSETQ. The CDR3 contains 16 residues. The V segment lost 4 bases and the J segment 0 bases; nucleotides outside the gene matches: 7. CDR3 DNA: TGCGCCAGCAGCGAAGGACTAGCGGTGATCTCCTACGAGCAGTACTTC. Protein sequence: CASSEGLAVISYEQYF.

This chain joins TRBV3-1 (or the pseudogene TRBV3-2) and TRBJ2-1, with TRBD2 as a possible D gene (5 bases). CDR1 is LGHDT and CDR2 is YNNKEL in the germline V gene (reference sequence). V lost 4 bases to trimming and J lost 0 bases, with 13 bases between them. This CDR3 has 16 amino acids. The CDR3 DNA sequence: TGTGCCAGCAGCCCGGGGAACCCTTTCTCCTACAATGAGCAGTTCTTC. Amino acid sequence: CASSPGNPFSYNEQFF.

V is TRBV11-3 and J is TRBJ2-5; 10 positions agree with TRBD1. CDR3 size: 15 residues. Germline CDR1 and CDR2: SGHNT and YENEEA. After removal of 5 bases from V and 4 bases from J, the junction contained 7 bases not matched to a gene. The CDR3 protein is CASSPGTGDGETQYF. The CDR3 DNA is TGTGCCAGCAGCCCCGGGACAGGGGATGGAGAGACCCAGTACTTC.

V and J are TRBV6-1 and TRBJ2-7, with 7 bases that match TRBD2. The germline gives CDR1 MNHNS, CDR2 SASEGT. V shed 2 bases and J 0 bases; nucleotides not matched to a gene: 4. This CDR3 has 15 residues. Here the CDR3 reads CASSEIGRSSYEQYF. As DNA, the CDR3 is TGTGCCAGCAGTGAAATCGGGAGGAGCTCCTACGAGCAGTACTTC.

This chain connects TRBV6-2 or TRBV6-3 to TRBJ1-5; D call uncertain. Trimming stripped 0 bases from V and 7 bases from J, with 13 bases between. Germline assignment: CDR1 MNHEY and CDR2 SVGEGT. The length of the CDR3 is 15 residues. CDR3 residues: CASSYSEGNSQPQHF. The CDR3, as DNA: TGTGCCAGCAGTTACTCGGAGGGCAATTCGCAGCCCCAGCATTTT.

The chain carries TRBV16 and TRBJ2-5; D is undetermined. The CDR3 extends over 15 amino acids. V was clipped by 2 bases and J by 1 base, with 11 bases between them. Per the germline V gene, CDR1 is KGHSY and CDR2 is FQNENV. The CDR3 nucleotides are TGTGCCAGCAGCCAAATCGTAGCCGTCCAAGAGACCCAGTACTTC. Residues: CASSQIVAVQETQYF.

The rearrangement joins TRBV5-6 to TRBJ2-1; D might be TRBD2 (6 bases). Trimming took 3 bases from V and 9 from J, leaving 16 bases between them. Germline values: CDR1 SGHDT, CDR2 YYEEEE. The CDR3 has 14 residues. The CDR3 DNA reads as TGTGCCAGCAGCTCCACTAGCATCAACTTTGAGCAGTTCTTC. Translating it yields CASSSTSINFEQFF.

CDR3 nucleotides: TGTGCCAGCATTACGCAGAGTACTTCGGGAGAGCAGTACTTC. It specifies CASITQSTSGEQYF. J is TRBJ2-7 and V is TRBV2, with a weak D call TRBD2 (5 bases). The V gene's germline CDR1 is SNHLY and CDR2 FYNNEI. The CDR3 totals 14 residues. V was pared by 7 bases and J by 7 bases, with 20 bases between.

The V gene is TRBV5-5, the J gene TRBJ2-1, with unresolved D. Trimming removed 2 bases from V and 5 bases from J, with 11 bases in between. The CDR3 totals 14 residues. Looked up from germline, CDR1 is SGHKS and CDR2 is YYEKEE (reference sequence). For the CDR3, the DNA is TGTGCCAGCAGCTTTCGACACGAGCACAATGAGCAGTTCTTC. This codes for CASSFRHEHNEQFF.

The chain couples TRBV9 to TRBJ2-2, with D uncertain. Germline values: CDR1 SGDLS, CDR2 YYNGEE. The CDR3 consists of 14 residues. V dropped 0 bases and J dropped 3 bases, with 6 bases sitting between them. The CDR3 DNA reads TGTGCCAGCAGCGTAGTGGCAGACACCGGGGAGCTGTTTTTT. It specifies CASSVVADTGELFF.

The gene calls are TRBV29-1 and TRBJ2-7; the D gene is possibly TRBD2 (5 bases). The CDR3 runs 15 residues. The germline CDR1 and CDR2 sequences are SQVTM and ANQGSEA. V was cut by 0 bases and J by 3 bases, with 15 bases left in between. This CDR3 is CSVEDRSEGFYEQYF. The CDR3 DNA reads as TGCAGCGTTGAAGATCGAAGCGAGGGCTTCTACGAGCAGTACTTC.

The V gene is TRBV19, the J gene TRBJ2-1; 7 nucleotides match TRBD2. Germline-derived CDR1 and CDR2 are LNHDA and SQIVND (reference sequence). Trimming at V came to 1 base and at J to 7 bases, leaving 4 bases not matched to a gene. The CDR3 is 14 residues long. The CDR3 spells CASSIAGGRNEQFF. CDR3 nucleotides: TGTGCCAGTAGTATAGCGGGAGGTCGGAATGAGCAGTTCTTC.

This clone was counted a few times. The V gene is TRBV5-8, the J gene TRBJ2-1, with D tentatively TRBD1 (5 bases). The V gene's germline CDR1 is SGHTS and CDR2 YDEGEE. Deletions cut 2 bases from V and 10 bases from J, with 13 bases between. The CDR3 runs 13 residues. The CDR3 bases are TGTGCCAGCAGCTTAAATGTTGGGGCAGAGCAGTTCTTC. Encoded protein: CASSLNVGAEQFF.

The genes are TRBV4-1 and TRBJ2-5; 7 bases line up with TRBD1. Germline trimming cut 1 base from V and 5 bases from J; bases unmatched to any gene: 7. This CDR3 is built from 15 residues. CDR1 is MGHRA, CDR2 YSYEKL, per germline. CDR3 DNA: TGCGCCAGCAGCCAAGCGACAGGGAATTTGGAGACCCAGTACTTC. This codes for CASSQATGNLETQYF.

V and J are TRBV28 and TRBJ1-4; TRBD1 matches 7 bases. This CDR3 has 15 residues. Germline CDR1 is MDHEN and CDR2 is SYDVKM. V gave up 7 bases and J gave up 8 bases; unmatched junction bases: 13. The CDR3 loop reads CASTGRRGGSEKLFF. In DNA form, the CDR3 reads TGTGCCAGCACCGGAAGGAGAGGGGGCAGCGAAAAACTGTTTTTT.

The CDR3 nucleotides read TGTGCCAGCAACAAAGGCGGGACAGGGGTCTACGAGCAGTACTTC. This sequence encodes CASNKGGTGVYEQYF. This chain uses TRBV27 with TRBJ2-7; 10 bases match TRBD1. This CDR3 spans 15 amino acids. Germline V lookup: CDR1 MNHEY, CDR2 SMNVEV (reference sequence). V lost 7 bases to trimming and J lost 3 bases; unmatched junction nucleotides: 9.

The chain combines TRBV9 with TRBJ2-1, with TRBD2 matching over 10 bases. The CDR3 spans 16 residues. CDR1 is SGDLS, CDR2 YYNGEE, per germline. J lost 4 bases, V lost 4 bases, and 8 bases had no gene match. The CDR3 here is CASSPPVAGGYNEQFF. The CDR3 nucleotides read TGTGCCAGCAGCCCCCCAGTAGCGGGGGGATACAATGAGCAGTTCTTC.

Details on this clone: Within the sample, other DNA sequences also encode this same CDR3. This chain uses TRBV11-2 with TRBJ1-1; 9 bases line up with TRBD1. CDR1 is SGHAT, CDR2 FQNNGV, per germline. V was pared by 4 bases and J by 2 bases, with 2 bases of the junction left unmatched. The CDR3 has 14 residues. The CDR3 here is CASSSGQGNTEAFF. In nucleotides, the CDR3 is TGTGCCAGCAGCTCGGGACAGGGAAACACTGAAGCTTTCTTT.